Below are 32 T cell receptor beta chains sequenced from a single sample in a study of CD8 T cells in ankylosing spondylitis. MiXCR, run by TCRdb on the 5' RACE reads, gives a single entry per CDR3 protein. Of over 150,000 distinct CDR3 sequences in the sample, about 18% were seen once. Material: blood, either unsorted or a sorted T cell fraction (not recorded which). The receptors shown here come from a male donor aged 5 to 30 with ankylosing spondylitis or in good health (not recorded which).

This clonotype has at least ten counts. This chain uses TRBV29-1 with TRBJ2-5, with 11 bases aligning to TRBD2. Per germline, CDR1 SQVTM and CDR2 ANQGSEA. V was pared by 3 bases and J by 5 bases, with 5 bases of the junction left unmatched. There are 14 residues in the CDR3. The CDR3 DNA is TGCAGCGTTGACCCACTAGCGGGAGTGGAGACCCAGTACTTC. Residues: CSVDPLAGVETQYF.

This clonotype has at least ten counts. J is TRBJ2-2 and V is TRBV5-5, with a weak D call TRBD2 (6 bases). The CDR3 extends over 15 amino acids. With 3 bases removed from V and 4 bases from J, the gap between germline ends came to 13 bases. CDR1 and CDR2 (germline): SGHKS, YYEKEE (reference sequence). The DNA for the CDR3 is TGTGCCAGCAGCTCCGGCGGGGACTCCACCGGGGAGCTGTTTTTT. Protein product: CASSSGGDSTGELFF.

The chain joins TRBV6-2 or TRBV6-3 to TRBJ2-7, with unresolved D. The CDR3 runs 12 residues. Germline-derived CDR1 and CDR2 are MNHEY and SVGEGT. Trimming left V 6 bases short and J 6 bases short, with 12 bases between. As DNA, the CDR3 is TGTGCCAGCAGACCCGGAGACCTCGAGCAGTACTTC. Residues: CASRPGDLEQYF.

The table lists this clonotype with many counts. The V call is TRBV24-1, the J call TRBJ1-2, with D tentatively TRBD1 (6 bases). Trimming stripped 4 bases from V and 6 bases from J, with 17 bases between. The germline CDR1 and CDR2 sequences are KGHDR and SFDVKD. There are 15 residues in the CDR3. The CDR3 coding sequence is TGTGCCACCAGTGACCGGGACATTACTGGCGATGGCTACACCTTC. This sequence encodes CATSDRDITGDGYTF.

This clonotype was recorded at least ten times. J is TRBJ1-2 and V is TRBV5-8; D is ambiguous. The CDR3 has 11 amino acids. Trimming cost V 4 bases and J 7 bases, with 8 bases left between them. CDR1 is SGHTS and CDR2 is YDEGEE in the germline V gene. CDR3 in DNA: TGTGCCAGCAGCCTCACAGCTGGCTACACCTTC. It yields the protein CASSLTAGYTF.

At least ten counts were recorded for this clonotype. The chain has TRBV11-2 and TRBJ2-1; the D call may be TRBD1 or TRBD2 (5 bases each). The V end was cut by 5 bases, the J end by 15 bases, with 14 bases between. The CDR3 is made up of 11 amino acids. Germline lookup yields CDR1 SGHAT and CDR2 FQNNGV. The CDR3: CASSTGTAGFF. Here the CDR3 DNA reads TGTGCCAGCAGCACTGGGACCGCCGGGTTCTTC.

V is TRBV19 and J is TRBJ1-5, with TRBD1 matching 7 bases. CDR1 and CDR2 from the germline V gene are LNHDA and SQIVND (reference sequence). The CDR3 is 14 amino acids. Trimming cost V 4 bases and J 6 bases; bases outside gene matches: 6. CDR3 nucleotide sequence: TGTGCCAGTAGTACCAGGGGGAATGGTCAGCCCCAGCATTTT. Amino acids: CASSTRGNGQPQHF.

This clonotype was detected many times. This rearrangement joins TRBV24-1 to TRBJ2-1; the D gene is possibly TRBD2 (6 bases). This CDR3 is built from 15 residues. The germline V gene encodes CDR1 KGHDR and CDR2 SFDVKD. The V gene lost 4 bases and the J gene lost 3 bases, with 12 bases spanning the gap. The CDR3 here is CATSDPGTHYNEQFF. CDR3 bases: TGTGCCACCAGTGACCCCGGGACTCACTACAATGAGCAGTTCTTC.

This clonotype was recorded a few times. A much more abundant neighbour one base away suggests this may be a read error. This rearrangement joins TRBV7-9 to TRBJ1-3; unclear D gene. CDR3 size: 14 residues. Germline V gene data show CDR1 as SEHNR and CDR2 as FQNEAQ (reference sequence). This chain's CDR3 is CASSLDTYRNSIYF. CDR3 DNA sequence: TGTGCCAGCAGCTTAGATACCTACCGAAACTCCATATATTTT. Full variable domain (missing parts from reference TRBV7-9 and TRBJ1-3): DTGVSQNPRHKITKRGQNVTFRCDPISEHNRLYWYRQTLGQGPEFLTYFQNEAQLEKSRLLSDRFSAERPKGSFSTLEIQRTEQGDSAMYLCASSLDTYRNSIYFGEGSWLTVV.

V usage is TRBV20-1 and J usage is TRBJ2-7; a possible D gene is TRBD1 (5 bases). The CDR3 length is 13 residues. V was clipped by 1 base and J by 4 bases, with 11 bases between them. The germline gives CDR1 DFQATT, CDR2 SNEGSKA (reference sequence). Written as DNA, the CDR3 is TGCAGTGCTAGAGTTAGGGGCACATACGAGCAGTACTTC. Translated: CSARVRGTYEQYF.

The chain has TRBV29-1 and TRBJ2-4, with TRBD1 matching 7 bases. The CDR3 is 13 amino acids. CDR1 SQVTM and CDR2 ANQGSEA come from the germline V gene. The junction had 4 bases not matched to a gene; V was cut back by 2 bases and J by 6 bases. This CDR3 reads CSVEKGAGNIQYF. The CDR3 DNA reads TGCAGCGTTGAAAAGGGGGCGGGAAACATTCAGTACTTC.

The chain carries TRBV6-5 and TRBJ1-5, with TRBD1 matching 7 bases. CDR3 size: 14 residues. The germline CDR1 and CDR2 sequences are MNHEY and SVGAGI. Trimming at V came to 5 bases and at J to 3 bases, leaving 4 bases not matched to a gene. CDR3 DNA sequence: TGTGCCAGCAGTCGGGACAGTGACAATCAGCCCCAGCATTTT. Translation gives CASSRDSDNQPQHF.

The sample holds many counts of this clonotype. This CDR3 reads CASSRRNSNQPQHF. The CDR3, as DNA: TGTGCCAGCAGTAGACGGAATAGCAATCAGCCCCAGCATTTT. The chain joins TRBV6-4 to TRBJ1-5; D gene uncertain. Germline V gene sequence: CDR1 MRHNA, CDR2 SNTAGT. The V gene lost 5 bases and the J gene lost 0 bases, with 8 bases spanning the gap. This CDR3 has 14 residues.

This clonotype appeared many times. The rearrangement links TRBV2 to TRBJ1-3, with TRBD1 matching over 7 bases. V gave up 6 bases and J gave up 1 base; unmatched junction bases: 6. In germline, CDR1 is SNHLY, CDR2 FYNNEI. This CDR3 region has 15 residues. The CDR3, as DNA: TGTGCCAGCAGGCCACAGGGGCAGTCTGGAAACACCATATATTTT. This gives the protein CASRPQGQSGNTIYF.

This clonotype was observed many times. J is TRBJ2-2 and V is TRBV11-2; 9 bases align to TRBD1. J lost 4 bases, V lost 8 bases, and 11 bases had no gene match. From germline, CDR1 is SGHAT and CDR2 FQNNGV. This CDR3 is built from 16 residues. The CDR3 reads CASSIGDRVFTGELFF. As DNA, the CDR3 is TGTGCCAGCTCGATCGGGGACAGGGTTTTCACCGGGGAGCTGTTTTTT.

This clonotype was seen many times. The chain carries TRBV4-1 and TRBJ2-2; 12 nucleotides agree with TRBD1. V trimming: 0 bases; J trimming: 5 bases; junction bases outside the gene matches: 16. From germline, CDR1 is MGHRA and CDR2 YSYEKL. The CDR3 runs to 21 residues. CDR3: CASSQDLRDRGRGVGTGELFF. Written as DNA, the CDR3 is TGCGCCAGCAGCCAAGATTTGAGGGACAGGGGGCGCGGGGTAGGGACCGGGGAGCTGTTTTTT.

Many counts were recorded for this clonotype. V and J are TRBV12-3 or TRBV12-4 and TRBJ2-1; D unclear. Trimming removed 5 bases from V and 16 bases from J, with 18 bases in between. The CDR3 is made up of 12 amino acids. The CDR3 DNA follows: TGTGCCAGCAGTCCCGTGAGGTCGGTATCTTTCTTC. Translating gives CASSPVRSVSFF.

This clonotype has at least ten counts. The chain links TRBV29-1 to TRBJ2-1; D remains ambiguous. Trimming cost V 3 bases and J 4 bases, with 10 bases left between them. Germline V CDR1 and CDR2: SQVTM, ANQGSEA. The CDR3 runs 13 residues. CDR3 region: CSVDLAVYNEQFF. In DNA form, the CDR3 reads TGCAGCGTTGATCTGGCTGTATACAATGAGCAGTTCTTC.

This clonotype was found once. This rearrangement joins TRBV18 to TRBJ2-5; TRBD2 agrees at 7 bases. Germline loops: CDR1 KGHSH, CDR2 LQKENI. V lost 1 base and J lost 4; bases outside the gene matches: 6. CDR3 length equals 15 residues. The CDR3 here is CASSPLRRERETQYF. CDR3 nucleotide sequence: TGTGCCAGCTCACCACTGCGGCGGGAGAGAGAGACCCAGTACTTC. The full variable domain, rest sourced from reference TRBV18 and TRBJ2-5, is NAGVMQNPRHLVRRRGQEARLRCSPMKGHSHVYWYRQLPEEGLKFMVYLQKENIIDESGMPKERFSAEFPKEGPSILRIQQVVRGDSAAYFCASSPLRRERETQYFGPGTRLLVL.

This clonotype was observed many times. The chain joins TRBV7-3 to TRBJ2-3; the match to TRBD2 covers 8 bases. Germline trimming cut 4 bases from V and 1 base from J; bases unmatched to any gene: 1. Looked up from germline, CDR1 is SGHTA and CDR2 is FQGTGA. The CDR3 length is 14 residues. DNA for the CDR3: TGTGCCAGCAGCTCAGCGGGAGGCACAGATACGCAGTATTTT. As protein: CASSSAGGTDTQYF.

This clonotype was seen repeatedly, ten times or more. The chain links TRBV5-5 to TRBJ2-1, with 10 nucleotides matching TRBD2. The germline CDR1 and CDR2 sequences are SGHKS and YYEKEE (reference sequence). Germline trimming cut 4 bases from V and 6 bases from J; bases unmatched to any gene: 7. CDR3 length: 15 residues. The CDR3 protein is CASSPRLAGGNEQFF. The CDR3 DNA is TGTGCCAGCAGCCCGAGACTAGCGGGCGGCAATGAGCAGTTCTTC.

The chain uses TRBV21-1 and TRBJ2-1. TRBV21-1 is tagged as a pseudogene. The CDR3 has 12 residues. The chain's CDR3 is CASSKAYNEQFF. The CDR3 bases are TGTGCCAGCAGCAAAGCGTACAATGAGCAGTTCTTC.

This clonotype was seen ten or more times. The chain has TRBV7-2 and TRBJ2-7; TRBD1 matches at 9 bases. CDR3 size: 14 residues. With 4 bases clipped from V and 12 bases from J, the junction kept 13 bases outside the gene matches. Germline CDR1 reads SGHTA; CDR2 reads FQGNSA. The CDR3: CASSSGQGTLVRYF. For the CDR3, the DNA is TGTGCCAGCAGCTCAGGACAGGGGACTTTGGTTCGGTACTTC.

A note on this clonotype: One junction end disagrees with the germline gene, perhaps due to a read error. This rearrangement joins TRBV7-8 to TRBJ2-2; 7 nucleotides agree with TRBD2. This CDR3 is built from 17 residues. Germline lookup yields CDR1 SGHVS and CDR2 FQNEAQ. The CDR3 is CARSLGSGGRITGELFF. CDR3 in DNA: TGTGCCAGAAGCTTAGGGTCCGGCGGGAGAATAACCGGGGAGCTGTTTTTT.

This clonotype came up many times. The chain employs TRBV5-1 and TRBJ2-6; TRBD2 matches at 9 bases. The germline V gene has CDR1 SGHRS and CDR2 YFSETQ. With V trimmed by 2 bases and J by 2 bases, 2 bases remained unmatched. CDR3 size: 16 residues. The CDR3 sequence is CASSFLAGTGANVLTF. DNA for the CDR3: TGCGCCAGCAGCTTCCTAGCGGGAACTGGGGCCAACGTCCTGACTTTC.

This clonotype was recorded many times. V gene TRBV11-2 combines with J gene TRBJ1-1, with 8 bases that match TRBD1. This CDR3 is 15 amino acids long. V lost 1 base and J lost 5; bases outside the gene matches: 6. Germline loops: CDR1 SGHAT, CDR2 FQNNGV. The CDR3 region has the DNA TGTGCCAGCAGCTTAGTTCAGGGGGCCGGAACTGAAGCTTTCTTT. Its translation is CASSLVQGAGTEAFF.

This clonotype was observed at least ten times. The rearrangement links TRBV7-9 to TRBJ1-1; the match to TRBD1 covers 8 bases. Germline CDR1 SEHNR, CDR2 FQNEAQ (reference sequence). The CDR3 loop spans 13 amino acids. J was trimmed by 7 bases and V by 6 bases; bases with no gene match: 7. The CDR3, as DNA: TGTGCCAGCAGTTATGACAGGGGAGATGAAGCTTTCTTT. The encoded protein is CASSYDRGDEAFF.

Ten or more counts support this clonotype. The chain combines TRBV5-4 with TRBJ1-1; D call uncertain. In germline, CDR1 is SGHNT, CDR2 YYREEE (reference sequence). Trimming removed 4 bases at V and 0 bases at J, with 7 bases between. This CDR3 has 13 residues. This CDR3 reads CASSLRMNTEAFF. The CDR3 DNA follows: TGTGCCAGCAGCCTTAGGATGAACACTGAAGCTTTCTTT.

In regard to this clonotype: A read error may explain this, as a much larger clone is one base away. The chain joins TRBV19 to TRBJ2-6; D is ambiguous. Germline lookup yields CDR1 LNHDA and CDR2 SQIVND (reference sequence). Trimming cost V 8 bases and J 0 bases, with 5 bases left between them. The CDR3 is 13 amino acids. The CDR3 DNA reads TGTGCCAGTTCGAGCTCTGGGGCCAACGTCCTGACTTTC. Translating it yields CASSSSGANVLTF.

This clonotype was counted ten times or more. The rearrangement uses TRBV20-1 and TRBJ1-1; D remains ambiguous. This CDR3 comprises 14 residues. Trimming took off 6 bases at V and 0 bases at J, with 14 bases between the two ends. Germline assignment: CDR1 DFQATT and CDR2 SNEGSKA (reference sequence). The CDR3 DNA is TGCAGTGCCCAGAGGGAGTCTATGAACACTGAAGCTTTCTTT. Translating it yields CSAQRESMNTEAFF.

This clonotype occurred many times. The rearrangement uses TRBV20-1 and TRBJ2-1; D uncertain. Germline V gene data show CDR1 as DFQATT and CDR2 as SNEGSKA (reference sequence). Trimming removed 4 bases from V and 5 bases from J, with 9 bases in between. CDR3 length: 12 amino acids. CDR3 in amino acids: CSAKNIHNEQFF. For the CDR3, the DNA is TGCAGTGCTAAAAACATCCACAATGAGCAGTTCTTC.

This clonotype was found many times. The J gene is TRBJ2-7, the V gene TRBV7-2; a weak D match, TRBD1 (6 bases). The CDR3 length is 14 residues. Germline-derived CDR1 and CDR2 are SGHTA and FQGNSA. V was cut by 3 bases and J by 3 bases, with 12 bases left in between. This CDR3 reads CASSFEQGNYEQYF. The CDR3 coding sequence is TGTGCCAGCAGCTTCGAACAGGGCAACTACGAGCAGTACTTC. Combining the CDR3 with reference TRBV7-2 and TRBJ2-7 gives the whole variable domain GAGVSQSPSNKVTEKGKDVELRCDPISGHTALYWYRQSLGQGLEFLIYFQGNSAPDKSGLPSDRFSAERTGGSVSTLTIQRTQQEDSAVYLCASSFEQGNYEQYFGPGTRLTVT.